This TCR beta chain was captured in a study of shared clonotypes between healthy human individuals. The CDR3 totals 11 residues. Germline values: CDR1 LNHDA, CDR2 SQIVND (reference sequence). V trimming: 10 bases; J trimming: 0 bases; junction bases outside the gene matches: 0. The assay ran at deep level. The repertoire was sequenced with immunoSEQ multiplex PCR; TCRdb's copy has only in-frame clones and lacks some. The data show about 2.1 million clones, with around 95% seen just once and approximately 1.6% held by the top ten. The naive CD8 subset, CD45RO-negative cells positively selected for CCR7, excluded terminally differentiated effector memory CD45RA+ cells.

The chain is built from TRBV19 and TRBJ2-7, with TRBD1 identical over 7 bases. The material sequenced was naive CD8+ T cells from PBMCs. This receptor was taken from a man aged 18-30 years in good health. Some clones in this sample may be carry-over from other donors' samples. CDR3 DNA sequence: TGTGCCACAGGGGGCTCCTACGAGCAGTACTTC. Its protein is CATGGSYEQYF.